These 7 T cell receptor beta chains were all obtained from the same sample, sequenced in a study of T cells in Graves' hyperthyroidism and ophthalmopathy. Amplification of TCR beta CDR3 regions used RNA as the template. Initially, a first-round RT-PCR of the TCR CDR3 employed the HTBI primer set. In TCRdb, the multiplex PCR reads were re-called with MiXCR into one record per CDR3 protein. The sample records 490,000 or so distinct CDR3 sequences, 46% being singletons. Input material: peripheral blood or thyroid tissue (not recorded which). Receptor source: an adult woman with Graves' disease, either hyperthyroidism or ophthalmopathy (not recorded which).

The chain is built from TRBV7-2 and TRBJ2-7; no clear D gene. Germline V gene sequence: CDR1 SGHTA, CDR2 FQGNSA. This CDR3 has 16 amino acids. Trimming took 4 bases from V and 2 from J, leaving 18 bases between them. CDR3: CASSYHVATTTYEQYF. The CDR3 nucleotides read TGTGCCAGCAGCTACCATGTGGCGACAACAACCTACGAGCAGTACTTC.

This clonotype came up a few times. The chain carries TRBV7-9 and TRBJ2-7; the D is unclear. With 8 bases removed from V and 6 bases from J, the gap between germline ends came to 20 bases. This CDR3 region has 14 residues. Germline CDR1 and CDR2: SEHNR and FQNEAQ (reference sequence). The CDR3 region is CASSPWADQVEQYF. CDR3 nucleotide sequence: TGTGCCAGCTCACCTTGGGCAGATCAGGTCGAGCAGTACTTC.

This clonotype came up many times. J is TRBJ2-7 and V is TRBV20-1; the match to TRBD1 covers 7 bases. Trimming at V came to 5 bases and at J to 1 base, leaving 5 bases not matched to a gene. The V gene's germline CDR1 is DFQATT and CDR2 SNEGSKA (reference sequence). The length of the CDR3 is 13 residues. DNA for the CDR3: TGCAGTGCTTTAGACAGGGTGTCCTACGAGCAGTACTTC. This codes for CSALDRVSYEQYF.

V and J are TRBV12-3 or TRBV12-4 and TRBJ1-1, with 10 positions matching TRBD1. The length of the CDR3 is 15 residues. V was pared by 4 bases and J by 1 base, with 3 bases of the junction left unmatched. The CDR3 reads CASSSWDRGNTEAFF. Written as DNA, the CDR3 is TGTGCCAGCAGTTCATGGGACAGGGGGAACACTGAAGCTTTCTTT.

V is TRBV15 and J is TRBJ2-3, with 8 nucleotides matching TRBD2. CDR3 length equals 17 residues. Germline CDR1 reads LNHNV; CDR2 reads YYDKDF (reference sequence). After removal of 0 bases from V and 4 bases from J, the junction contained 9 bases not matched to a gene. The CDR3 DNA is TGTGCCACCAGCAGAGATGGGGTAGCGGGACCCGCAGATACGCAGTATTTT. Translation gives CATSRDGVAGPADTQYF.

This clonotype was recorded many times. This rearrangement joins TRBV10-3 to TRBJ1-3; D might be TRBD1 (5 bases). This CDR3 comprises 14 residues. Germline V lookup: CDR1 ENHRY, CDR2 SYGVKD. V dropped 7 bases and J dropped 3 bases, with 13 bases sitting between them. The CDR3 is CAITTGTDGNTIYF. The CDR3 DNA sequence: TGTGCCATCACCACCGGGACGGATGGAAACACCATATATTTT.

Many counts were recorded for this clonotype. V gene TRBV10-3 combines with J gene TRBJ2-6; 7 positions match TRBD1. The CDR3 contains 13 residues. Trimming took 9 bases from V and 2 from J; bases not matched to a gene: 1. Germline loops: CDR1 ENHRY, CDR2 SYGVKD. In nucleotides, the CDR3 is TGTGCCATTCAGGGGGCTGGGGCCAACGTCCTGACTTTC. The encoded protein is CAIQGAGANVLTF.